The 27 T cell receptor beta chains below all came from one sample that was sequenced in a study of blood T cell repertoires in COVID-19. Profiling relied on immunoSEQ multiplex PCR, and the TCRdb table lists in-frame clones only, not all of them. This table has fewer than 400,000 clones, 85% to 90% appearing once. Sequences were obtained from peripheral blood. These TCRs come from a human donor in a cohort sampled during active COVID-19.

The genes are TRBV6-5 and TRBJ2-1, with 10 positions matching TRBD2. V dropped 2 bases and J dropped 15; count of bases not matched to a gene: 10. The CDR3 loop spans 14 amino acids. Germline CDR1 and CDR2: MNHEY and SVGAGI. The DNA for the CDR3 is TGTGCCAGCAGTTACGCCAGCGGGGGGGCCTCTCTGTTCTTC. It is translated as CASSYASGGASLFF.

CDR3 coding DNA: TGCGCCAGCAGTCCGACGGGACTAGCGGACTCCTACGAGCAGTACTTC. This gives the protein CASSPTGLADSYEQYF. The chain couples TRBV5-1 to TRBJ2-7; 11 bases line up with TRBD2. Germline CDR1 reads SGHRS; CDR2 reads YFSETQ. V was clipped by 5 bases and J by 0 bases; unmatched bases: 7. The length of the CDR3 is 16 residues.

The rearrangement uses TRBV19 and TRBJ2-1, with D possibly being TRBD1 (6 bases). The CDR3 sequence is 12 residues long. V was pared by 11 bases and J by 9 bases, with 17 bases between. Germline loops: CDR1 LNHDA, CDR2 SQIVND (reference sequence). CDR3 DNA: TGTGCCGTCACCGACAGGACCTCTGAGCAGTTCTTC. This encodes CAVTDRTSEQFF. Complete variable domain (other parts from reference TRBV19 and TRBJ2-1): DGGITQSPKYLFRKEGQNVTLSCEQNLNHDAMYWYRQDPGQGLRLIYYSQIVNDFQKGDIAEGYSVSREKKESFPLTVTSAQKNPTAFYLCAVTDRTSEQFFGPGTRLTVL.

The CDR3 is CASSILGAPQETQYF. In DNA, the CDR3 is TGTGCCAGTAGCATATTGGGGGCACCTCAAGAGACCCAGTACTTC. The chain links TRBV19 to TRBJ2-5; possibly TRBD1 for D (6 bases). V was cut by 6 bases and J by 2 bases, with 16 bases left in between. This CDR3 has 15 residues. Per germline, CDR1 LNHDA and CDR2 SQIVND (reference sequence).

This chain joins TRBV7-2 and TRBJ2-1; the match to TRBD2 covers 15 bases. The V segment lost 6 bases and the J segment 3 bases; nucleotides outside the gene matches: 3. This CDR3 has 16 amino acids. Germline V gene lookup returns CDR1 SGHTA and CDR2 FQGNSA. The CDR3 sequence: CASRRTSGGDYNEQFF. The CDR3 region has the DNA TGTGCCAGCAGAAGGACTAGCGGGGGGGACTACAATGAGCAGTTCTTC.

The chain uses TRBV27 and TRBJ2-1; TRBD2 agrees at 12 bases. Germline V lookup: CDR1 MNHEY, CDR2 SMNVEV (reference sequence). The CDR3 contains 16 residues. V shed 3 bases, J shed 5 bases, and the junction held 5 bases outside the gene matches. CDR3 nucleotides: TGTGCCAGCAGTTTCGGACTAGCGGGATCGAACAATGAGCAGTTCTTC. Translated: CASSFGLAGSNNEQFF.

The chain links TRBV6-1 to TRBJ2-7; TRBD1 agrees at 8 bases. Germline CDR1 MNHNS, CDR2 SASEGT. Trimming at V came to 4 bases and at J to 4 bases, leaving 15 bases not matched to a gene. The CDR3 loop spans 17 amino acids. The CDR3 here is CASSGPPIDRGAYEQYF. CDR3 DNA: TGTGCCAGCAGTGGGCCCCCGATCGACAGGGGCGCTTACGAGCAGTACTTC.

This clone came up once. This rearrangement joins TRBV7-2 to TRBJ1-2, with D possibly matching TRBD1 (6 bases). Per germline, CDR1 SGHTA and CDR2 FQGNSA. CDR3 size: 15 residues. The V end lost 5 bases, the J end lost 6 bases, and 19 bases lay between the germline ends. The CDR3, as DNA: TGTGCCAGCAGCCCAGACCAGGGGCGCGTTAATGGCTACACCTTC. Amino acid sequence: CASSPDQGRVNGYTF.

This rearrangement joins TRBV30 to TRBJ2-7, with 9 bases lining up with TRBD2. The germline CDR1 and CDR2 sequences are GTSNPN and SVGIG (reference sequence). The CDR3 spans 15 residues. V lost 0 bases, J lost 4 bases, and 7 bases stayed unmatched. The CDR3 region has the DNA TGTGCCTGGAGTGTGGGAAGCGGGAGGTCTTACGAGCAGTACTTC. It encodes CAWSVGSGRSYEQYF.

This rearrangement joins TRBV12-3 or TRBV12-4 to TRBJ1-1, with unresolved D. Trimming left V 3 bases short and J 7 bases short, with 6 bases between. The CDR3 loop spans 11 amino acids. The CDR3 DNA reads as TGTGCCAGCAGTTTTTACGGTGAAGCTTTCTTT. This encodes CASSFYGEAFF.

The chain carries TRBV6-2 or TRBV6-3 and TRBJ1-3, with TRBD1 as a possible D gene (6 bases). Germline CDR1 MNHEY, CDR2 SVGEGT. Trimming removed 2 bases at V and 5 bases at J, with 25 bases between. CDR3 length: 19 residues. The CDR3, as DNA: TGTGCCAGCAGTTACGTCCTTTCCGGGACACCTCTTATCAGAAACACCATATATTTT. Translation: CASSYVLSGTPLIRNTIYF.

The chain joins TRBV3-1 (or the pseudogene TRBV3-2) to TRBJ1-5; the D is unclear. V dropped 1 base and J dropped 8 bases, with 12 bases sitting between them. The CDR3 consists of 14 residues. CDR1 and CDR2 (germline): LGHDT, YNNKEL (reference sequence). The CDR3 region is CASSQAAGKEPQHF. DNA of the CDR3: TGTGCCAGCAGCCAAGCGGCAGGAAAGGAGCCCCAGCATTTT.

The chain links TRBV29-1 to TRBJ2-1, with TRBD2 matching 10 bases. V lost 1 base, J lost 7 bases, and 10 bases stayed unmatched. The germline V gene encodes CDR1 SQVTM and CDR2 ANQGSEA. The CDR3 has 16 residues. The CDR3 nucleotides are TGCAGCGTTGAAGCGGCAAAGCGGGAGGGTGGGAATGAGCAGTTCTTC. Its protein product is CSVEAAKREGGNEQFF.

V usage is TRBV21-1 and J usage is TRBJ1-5; whether TRBD1, the table's D call, matches the DNA was not checked. TRBV21-1 is reported as a pseudogene. This CDR3 is built from 19 residues. In DNA, the CDR3 is TGTGCCAGCAGCCCTCGACAGGGAGACTTCGGGTTTTGTTGTCAGCCCCAGCATTTT. Protein: CASSPRQGDFGFCCQPQHF.

The CDR3 DNA follows: TGTGCCAGCAGCGTAGCCGGAGGGGCTGTTGAAAAACTGTTTTTT. Its translation is CASSVAGGAVEKLFF. The chain has TRBV9 and TRBJ1-4; D perhaps matches TRBD1 (5 bases). The germline V gene has CDR1 SGDLS and CDR2 YYNGEE. V was shortened by 0 bases and J by 7 bases, with 13 bases between the two germline ends. The CDR3 loop spans 15 amino acids.

V and J are TRBV6-5 and TRBJ2-3; D call uncertain. This CDR3 region has 12 residues. CDR1 is MNHEY, CDR2 SVGAGI, per germline. The V end lost 7 bases, the J end lost 6 bases, and 11 bases lay between the germline ends. CDR3 loop: CASNRLSDTQYF. DNA for the CDR3: TGTGCCAGCAACCGACTCAGCGATACGCAGTATTTT.

The chain carries TRBV15 and TRBJ2-2; TRBD1 matches 9 bases. With 1 base clipped from V and 5 bases from J, the junction kept 5 bases outside the gene matches. Germline lookup yields CDR1 LNHNV and CDR2 YYDKDF (reference sequence). This CDR3 has 16 residues. The CDR3 sequence is CATSRARTGVTGELFF. In nucleotides, the CDR3 is TGTGCCACCAGCAGAGCTCGGACAGGGGTTACCGGGGAGCTGTTTTTT.

This chain uses TRBV11-2 with TRBJ1-4; 9 nucleotides match TRBD1. Germline V gene sequence: CDR1 SGHAT, CDR2 FQNNGV. This CDR3 region has 14 residues. V was pared by 6 bases and J by 7 bases, with 6 bases of the junction left unmatched. The CDR3 region has the DNA TGTGCCAGCAGTCCCGGGACAGGGATTGAAAAACTGTTTTTT. Translation gives CASSPGTGIEKLFF.

The genes are TRBV6-5 and TRBJ2-7; 7 bases are a match to TRBD1. V shed 6 bases and J 0 bases; nucleotides not matched to a gene: 5. Germline CDR1 MNHEY, CDR2 SVGAGI. The CDR3 extends over 14 amino acids. This chain's CDR3 is CASRGDRSSYEQYF. In DNA form, the CDR3 reads TGTGCCAGCAGGGGGGACAGAAGCTCCTACGAGCAGTACTTC.

The chain links TRBV19 to TRBJ2-2, with D perhaps matching TRBD2 (6 bases). Trimming shortened V by 8 bases and J by 3 bases, and 16 bases separated the two germline ends. In germline, CDR1 is LNHDA, CDR2 SQIVND (reference sequence). This CDR3 contains 15 residues. In nucleotides, the CDR3 is TGTGCCAGTGAGGAGGGGCAATACTACACCGGGGAGCTGTTTTTT. Translation: CASEEGQYYTGELFF.

The chain recombines TRBV19 with TRBJ1-4; 7 bases align to TRBD1. The ends lost 4 bases at V and 4 bases at J; junction bases unmatched: 6. Germline CDR1 is LNHDA and CDR2 is SQIVND (reference sequence). CDR3 length equals 15 residues. CDR3 sequence reads: CASSNHGTVNEKLFF. Written as DNA, the CDR3 is TGTGCCAGTAGTAACCACGGGACAGTTAATGAAAAACTGTTTTTT.

The gene calls are TRBV6-5 and TRBJ1-5, with 12 bases that match TRBD1. V lost 5 bases and J lost 15; bases outside the gene matches: 11. Germline V gene lookup returns CDR1 MNHEY and CDR2 SVGAGI. The CDR3 loop spans 14 amino acids. The CDR3 here is CASSRDRGRQEVHF. The CDR3 DNA reads TGTGCCAGCAGTAGGGACAGGGGGCGCCAAGAAGTGCATTTT.

The chain links TRBV11-2 to TRBJ2-7, with D possibly being TRBD1 (6 bases). The CDR3 spans 16 residues. V was pared by 0 bases and J by 6 bases, with 18 bases between. Germline CDR1 SGHAT, CDR2 FQNNGV. The CDR3 nucleotides are TGTGCCAGCAGCTTAGAGGCCAGGGGCTTGTTAGGCGAGCAGTACTTC. It specifies CASSLEARGLLGEQYF. Supplemented by reference TRBV11-2 and TRBJ2-7, the full variable domain reads EAGVAQSPRYKIIEKRQSVAFWCNPISGHATLYWYQQILGQGPKLLIQFQNNGVVDDSQLPKDRFSAERLKGVDSTLKIQPAKLEDSAVYLCASSLEARGLLGEQYFGPGTRLTVT.

The genes are TRBV5-6 and TRBJ2-7; no definite D call. The CDR3 sequence is 13 residues long. V lost 4 bases and J lost 6, with 14 bases in between. CDR1 is SGHDT and CDR2 is YYEEEE in the germline V gene. CDR3 amino acids: CASSRLRSGEQYF. CDR3 nucleotide sequence: TGTGCCAGCAGCCGCCTTCGGTCGGGCGAGCAGTACTTC.

The chain links TRBV7-8 to TRBJ1-1; 12 nucleotides agree with TRBD1. Germline CDR1 is SGHVS and CDR2 is FQNEAQ. V trimming: 3 bases; J trimming: 1 base; junction bases outside the gene matches: 6. The CDR3 has 17 residues. CDR3 nucleotide sequence: TGTGCCAGCAGCTTTTTAGTGGGACAGGGGGCGAACACTGAAGCTTTCTTT. It translates to CASSFLVGQGANTEAFF.

This clone showed up just a few times. At one of its ends the junction is not consistent with the germline gene, which may arise from a read error. The CDR3 sequence is CASSLDYSGTLVF. The CDR3, as DNA: TGTGCCAGCAGCTTAGATTATAGCGGGACGTTAGTCTTC. The chain employs TRBV11-2 and TRBJ2-1; TRBD2 aligns across 8 bases. Germline lookup yields CDR1 SGHAT and CDR2 FQNNGV. The CDR3 runs to 13 residues.

This sequence joins TRBV4-1 and TRBJ2-6; TRBD1 is a possible D gene (6 bases). Between the trimmed V and J ends, which lost 1 base and 0 bases, there was a span of 22 bases. The CDR3 is made up of 21 amino acids. Germline values: CDR1 MGHRA, CDR2 YSYEKL. The CDR3 nucleotides are TGCGCCAGCAGCCAAGTTCGCGGTCAGAGGGGGTTTTACTCTGGGGCCAACGTCCTGACTTTC. Translating gives CASSQVRGQRGFYSGANVLTF.